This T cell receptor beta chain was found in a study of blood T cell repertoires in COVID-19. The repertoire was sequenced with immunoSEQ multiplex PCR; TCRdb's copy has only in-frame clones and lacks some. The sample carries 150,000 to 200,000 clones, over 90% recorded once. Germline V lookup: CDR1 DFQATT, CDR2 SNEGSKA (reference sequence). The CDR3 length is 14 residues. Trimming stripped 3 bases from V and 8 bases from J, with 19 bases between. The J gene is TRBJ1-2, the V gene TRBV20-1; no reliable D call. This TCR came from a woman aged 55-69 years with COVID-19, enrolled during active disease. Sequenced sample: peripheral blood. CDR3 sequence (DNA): TGCAGTGCTAGTCATAAGGAGCAGTCTGGGGGCTACACCTTC. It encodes CSASHKEQSGGYTF.